These 7 T cell receptor beta chains share one sample of origin, sequenced in a study of regulatory T cells in long-lasting Graves disease. Time point defined: newly diagnosed GD, antithyroid drugs for less than 3 months. Researchers made the TCR library from RNA that was extracted from PBMCs. CDR3 regions were amplified by Arm-PCR using iRepertoire HTBI primers to build TCR beta libraries. In TCRdb, the multiplex PCR reads were re-called with MiXCR into one record per CDR3 protein. The table lists roughly 350,000 distinct CDR3 sequences, approximately 15% of them singletons, with less than 35% in the top ten. The same data also contributed to another study, on T cells in Graves' hyperthyroidism and ophthalmopathy.

This material consisted of peripheral blood mononuclear cells (PBMCs), taken at new diagnosis, from a patient treated with antithyroid drugs. These receptors were taken from a man aged 40-50 years with Graves disease.

This clonotype was seen at least ten times. This chain joins TRBV5-1 and TRBJ2-7, with D perhaps assigned TRBD1 or TRBD2 (5 bases each). V dropped 1 base and J dropped 4 bases, with 18 bases sitting between them. The CDR3 extends over 16 amino acids. Germline V gives CDR1 SGHRS, CDR2 YFSETQ. As DNA, the CDR3 is TGCGCCAGCAGCTTGCTGGGCCCACAGGACTTGTACGAGCAGTACTTC. Residues: CASSLLGPQDLYEQYF.

This clonotype was detected a few times. A much larger clone lies a single base off, so this may be a read error. The chain carries TRBV12-3 or TRBV12-4 and TRBJ2-5; the D is unclear. Trimming removed 2 bases from V and 7 bases from J, with 14 bases in between. The CDR3 consists of 14 residues. This chain's CDR3 is CASSLHPGSGTQYF. DNA of the CDR3: TGTGCCAGCAGTTTACATCCAGGATCGGGGACCCAGTACTTC.

The chain combines TRBV16 with TRBJ2-4; D call uncertain. CDR1 is KGHSY, CDR2 FQNENV, per germline. The CDR3 is 16 residues long. The V end was cut by 0 bases, the J end by 2 bases, with 11 bases between. As DNA, the CDR3 is TGTGCCAGCAGCCAATCGTACGAGGTAACCAAAAACATTCAGTACTTC. It codes for CASSQSYEVTKNIQYF.

The chain is built from TRBV28 and TRBJ2-1; D is possibly TRBD1 or TRBD2 (5 bases each). The CDR3 runs 16 residues. Trimming removed 6 bases from V and 0 bases from J, with 15 bases in between. Germline loops: CDR1 MDHEN, CDR2 SYDVKM. Written as DNA, the CDR3 is TGTGCCAGCAGCGATGCCGGGGCCAGCTCCTACAATGAGCAGTTCTTC. It specifies CASSDAGASSYNEQFF.

This clonotype appeared many times. V gene TRBV7-2 combines with J gene TRBJ1-5; unclear D gene. Germline V gene data show CDR1 as SGHTA and CDR2 as FQGNSA. The CDR3 has 14 amino acids. V lost 0 bases, J lost 4 bases, and 7 bases lay in between. In nucleotides, the CDR3 is TGTGCCAGCAGCTTAGCCCCCAGTAATCAGCCCCAGCATTTT. Amino acids: CASSLAPSNQPQHF.

In its sample, this clonotype was seen many times. The chain couples TRBV5-1 to TRBJ2-7; 15 nucleotides align to TRBD2. This CDR3 is 18 amino acids long. With V trimmed by 4 bases and J by 0 bases, 8 bases remained unmatched. CDR1 and CDR2 from the germline V gene are SGHRS and YFSETQ. The CDR3, as DNA: TGCGCCAGCAGCCGCGGACTAGCGGGGGGGGCCCCCTCCTACGAGCAGTACTTC. This translates into CASSRGLAGGAPSYEQYF. Drawing the rest from reference TRBV5-1 and TRBJ2-7, the complete variable domain is KAGVTQTPRYLIKTRGQQVTLSCSPISGHRSVSWYQQTPGQGLQFLFEYFSETQRNKGNFPGRFSGRQFSNSRSEMNVSTLELGDSALYLCASSRGLAGGAPSYEQYFGPGTRLTVT.

This clonotype was detected ten times or more. This rearrangement joins TRBV12-3 or TRBV12-4 to TRBJ2-3; 9 nucleotides align to TRBD2. The CDR3 is 15 amino acids. V dropped 5 bases and J dropped 2; count of bases not matched to a gene: 5. CDR3 in DNA: TGTGCCAGCAGTCGTCTAGCGGGGATCACAGATACGCAGTATTTT. Its protein is CASSRLAGITDTQYF.